This TCR beta chain was documented in a study of blood T cells in healthy people across ages. CDR3 length: 16 amino acids. Per germline, CDR1 LGHDT and CDR2 YNNKEL (reference sequence). The V segment lost 4 bases and the J segment 5 bases; nucleotides outside the gene matches: 8. Isolating PBMCs gave at least 7 million of these cells per sample. With each sample, at least 6 micrograms of total RNA were extracted. This clonotype was observed a few times. Sample-barcoded 5' priming and a J-beta primer mix drove a second PCR of roughly 6 to 12 cycles. MiXCR, run by TCRdb on the 5' RACE reads, gives a single entry per CDR3 protein. Of around 700,000 distinct CDR3 sequences in the sample, more than 20% were seen once. These same records also appear under a second study, on T cells of mothers and their children. That work adds: Biologically related mothers and children overlapped slightly more than unrelated pairs, a non-significant difference.

V and J are TRBV3-1 and TRBJ2-1, with 10 bases that match TRBD2. The specimen was blood. The sequence was collected from a boy between 10 and 17 years old in good health. The CDR3 nucleotides read TGTGCCAGCAGCCCTAGAGTTAGCGGGGGGAACAATGAGCAGTTCTTC. Protein sequence: CASSPRVSGGNNEQFF.